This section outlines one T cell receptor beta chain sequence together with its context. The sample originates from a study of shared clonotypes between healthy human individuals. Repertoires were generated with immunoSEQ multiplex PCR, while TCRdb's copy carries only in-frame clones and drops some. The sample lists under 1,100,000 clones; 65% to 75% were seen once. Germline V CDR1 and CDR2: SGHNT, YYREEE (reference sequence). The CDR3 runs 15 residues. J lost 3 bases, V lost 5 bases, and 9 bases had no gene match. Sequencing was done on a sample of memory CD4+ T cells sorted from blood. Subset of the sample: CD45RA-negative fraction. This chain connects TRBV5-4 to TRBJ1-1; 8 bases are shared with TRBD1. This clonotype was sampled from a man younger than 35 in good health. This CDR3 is CASRAPGGADTEAFF. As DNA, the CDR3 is TGTGCCAGCAGGGCCCCAGGGGGCGCTGACACTGAAGCTTTCTTT. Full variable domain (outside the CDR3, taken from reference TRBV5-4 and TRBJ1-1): ETGVTQSPTHLIKTRGQQVTLRCSSQSGHNTVSWYQQALGQGPQFIFQYYREEENGRGNFPPRFSGLQFPNYSSELNVNALELDDSALYLCASRAPGGADTEAFFGQGTRLTVV.